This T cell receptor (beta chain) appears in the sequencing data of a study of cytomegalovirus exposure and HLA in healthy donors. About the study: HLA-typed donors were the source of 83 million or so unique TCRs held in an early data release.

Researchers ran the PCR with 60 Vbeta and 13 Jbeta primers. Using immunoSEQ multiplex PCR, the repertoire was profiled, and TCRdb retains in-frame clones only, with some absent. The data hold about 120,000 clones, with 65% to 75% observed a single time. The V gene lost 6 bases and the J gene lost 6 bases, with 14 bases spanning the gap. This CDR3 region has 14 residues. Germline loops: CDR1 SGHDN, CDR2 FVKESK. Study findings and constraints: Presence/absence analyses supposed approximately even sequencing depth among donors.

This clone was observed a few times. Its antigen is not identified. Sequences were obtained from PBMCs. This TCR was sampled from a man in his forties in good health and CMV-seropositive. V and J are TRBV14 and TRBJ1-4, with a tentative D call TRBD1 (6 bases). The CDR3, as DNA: TGTGCCAGCAGTCCGGCGGGGGCCGATGAAAAACTGTTTTTT. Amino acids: CASSPAGADEKLFF.